Listed below are T cell receptor beta chains from one sample, sequenced in a study of technical replicates of blood from a few donors. Data came from immunoSEQ multiplex PCR; TCRdb stores just in-frame clones and leaves some out. The sample has tens of thousands of clones, 90% to 98% seen once. Sequencing was done on a sample of T cells isolated from PBMCs. All receptors come from a human donor in good health. Each CDR3 is given with its conserved first and last residue.

J,V,CDR3
TRBJ2-5,TRBV27,CASSPGTSGKETQYF
TRBJ2-1,TRBV11-3,CASSPQGHEQFF
TRBJ1-1,TRBV28,CASTAAGRLTPEAFF
TRBJ2-2,TRBV7-3,CASSLSVSGELFF
TRBJ2-7,TRBV11-1,CASSLASGGGYEQYF
TRBJ1-5,TRBV4-1,CASSQPGRGQGQPQHF
TRBJ2-1,TRBV7-8,CASSLGSGFVGNEQFF
TRBJ1-5,TRBV27,CASGGNQPQHF
TRBJ2-3,TRBV27,CASSSIKRSTDTQYF
TRBJ2-3,TRBV5-1,CASSLQGAPLTDTQYF
TRBJ2-5,TRBV4-1,CASSPRPTSGGRETQYF
TRBJ2-1,TRBV7-7,CASSPSGAYNEQFF
TRBJ2-7,TRBV28,CASRPLAGALEQYF
TRBJ1-1,TRBV13,CASSLGLPGVTEAFF
TRBJ2-2,TRBV2,CASSEGQGYTGELFF
TRBJ2-1,TRBV5-1,CASTDRRRAYNEQFF
TRBJ2-5,TRBV5-1,CASSSGTSGGQETQYF
TRBJ2-2,TRBV6-6,CASISRAGGFSGELFF
TRBJ2-5,TRBV29-1,CSVARTGGRKTQYF
TRBJ2-7,TRBV25-1,CASSESRWTGDYEQYF
TRBJ2-7,TRBV6-5,CASKTNRDSSYEQYF
TRBJ1-6,TRBV19,CASSTGQYSPLHF
TRBJ2-3,TRBV2,CANSVYDRDDANTQYF
TRBJ2-3,TRBV4-1,CASSQGAGTDTQYF
TRBJ2-1,TRBV4-2,CASSQDKAQLARQFF
TRBJ1-5,TRBV6-5,CASSFRGHHQPQHF
TRBJ1-2,TRBV7-2,CASNQGRTNYGYTF
TRBJ2-7,TRBV2,CASSAGQPYEQYF
TRBJ1-1,TRBV6-5,CASSYSREMNTEAFF
TRBJ2-7,TRBV28,CASSSKTLTWTSGSPWSYEQYF
TRBJ2-4,TRBV30,CAWSSGERHIQYF
TRBJ1-1,TRBV10-2,CASSEFPRVPEAFF
TRBJ1-2,TRBV7-8,CASSSLQGQGYGYTF
TRBJ1-1,TRBV6-5,CASSYSISGEEAFF
TRBJ2-1,TRBV7-9,CASSQPGGKHNEQFF
TRBJ2-3,TRBV6-5,CASSYSGGRTDTQYF
TRBJ2-6,TRBV5-1,CASSPPVGGGHRSGANVLTF
TRBJ1-6,TRBV5-6,CASSLPQANSPLHF
TRBJ1-2,TRBV6-5,CASSYSGRVYGYTF
TRBJ2-7,TRBV27,CASTPFLAGYHEQYF
TRBJ2-1,TRBV30,CAWTVGGSYNEQFF
TRBJ2-7,TRBV6-1,CASRGQETEAYEQYF
TRBJ1-2,TRBV5-4,CASSLDQNYGYTF
TRBJ2-1,TRBV15,CATSREDLAAGQFF
TRBJ1-4,TRBV27,CASSWDSVNEKLFF
TRBJ2-7,TRBV28,CASRIAGGPSYEQYF
TRBJ1-1,TRBV27,CASSLLGTGRSTEAFF
TRBJ2-1,TRBV11-2,CASSPPGGSYNEQFF
TRBJ2-7,TRBV13,CASSRYYEQYF
TRBJ2-7,TRBV11-2,CASSLDITSGKGREQYF
TRBJ2-5,TRBV6-5,CASRGQGVGETQYF
TRBJ1-1,TRBV18,CASSAEGNTEAFF
TRBJ1-1,TRBV7-3,CASSFIPGQGEGSTEAFF
TRBJ2-5,TRBV5-1,CASSLAGQKETQYF
TRBJ2-7,TRBV9,CASSARDMSYEQYF
TRBJ1-1,TRBV2,CASGRPTNTEAFF
TRBJ1-1,TRBV19,CASSRLMNTEAFF
TRBJ1-3,TRBV13,CASSPKDWGVSGNTIYF
TRBJ2-7,TRBV7-9,CASSLNRDEQYF
TRBJ2-5,TRBV28,CASSLDPSGGGDETQYF